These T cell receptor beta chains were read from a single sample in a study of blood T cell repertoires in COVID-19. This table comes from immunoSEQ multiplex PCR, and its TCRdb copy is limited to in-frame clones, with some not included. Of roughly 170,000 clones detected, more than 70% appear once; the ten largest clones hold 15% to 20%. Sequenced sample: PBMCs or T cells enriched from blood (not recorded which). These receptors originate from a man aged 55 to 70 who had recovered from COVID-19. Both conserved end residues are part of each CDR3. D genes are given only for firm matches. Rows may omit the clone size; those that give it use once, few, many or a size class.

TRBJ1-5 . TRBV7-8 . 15 TGTGCCAGCAGCTTAGATCAGGGAAACAATCAGCCCCAGCATTTT CASSLDQGNNQPQHF
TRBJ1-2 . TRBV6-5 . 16 TGTGCCAGCATTCACTCAATTTCAGGGGCTAACTATGGCTACACCTTC CASIHSISGANYGYTF
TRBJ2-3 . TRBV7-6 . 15 TGTGCCAGCACCTCTCAGGTAGATTGGACAGATACGCAGTATTTT CASTSQVDWTDTQYF
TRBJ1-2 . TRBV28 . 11 TGTGCCGGCCGGACAGACTATGGCTACACCTTC CAGRTDYGYTF
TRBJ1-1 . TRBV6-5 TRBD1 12 TGTGCCAGCAGCAAAGGGGACAGAGAAGCTTTCTTT CASSKGDREAFF
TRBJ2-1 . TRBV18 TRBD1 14 TGTGCCAGCTCACCACTCTTACAGGGGAAGGGGCAGTTCTTC CASSPLLQGKGQFF
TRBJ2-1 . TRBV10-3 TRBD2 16 TGTGCCATCAGTGAGAGGTCGGGGGGGCCCCACAATGAGCAGTTCTTC CAISERSGGPHNEQFF
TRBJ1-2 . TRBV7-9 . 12 TGTGCCAGCACCCAGGGTGGCGATGGCTACACCTTC CASTQGGDGYTF
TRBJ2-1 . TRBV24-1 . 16 TGTGCCACCAGTGACTCACAGGGCACTGGGAACAATGAGCAGTTCTTC CATSDSQGTGNNEQFF
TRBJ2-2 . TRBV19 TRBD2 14 TGTGCCAGTAAGGGGACTACCAACACCGGGGAGCTGTTTTTT CASKGTTNTGELFF
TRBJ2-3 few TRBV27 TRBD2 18 TGTGCCAGCAGTTCGACGAACGAAGCGGGGGGGCCGCCAGATACGCAGTATTTT CASSSTNEAGGPPDTQYF
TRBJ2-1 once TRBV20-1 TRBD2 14 TGCAGTGCTAGTGTTAGCGGGGGGGCCCATGAGCAGTTCTTC CSASVSGGAHEQFF
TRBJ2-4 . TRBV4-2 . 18 TGTGCCAGCAGCCAAGATAGAGGACAGAAGATTCAGGAAAGCATTCAGTACTTC CASSQDRGQKIQESIQYF
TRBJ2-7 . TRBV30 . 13 TGTGCCTGGAGTGTAAAAGGGACTCGCGAGCAGTACTTC CAWSVKGTREQYF
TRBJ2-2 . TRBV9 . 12 TGTGCCAGCAGCGCAAACACCGGGGAGCTGTTTTTT CASSANTGELFF
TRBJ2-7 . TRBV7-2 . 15 TGTGCCAGCAGCTCCCTAGGTGCGGGTTCCTACGAGCAGTACTTC CASSSLGAGSYEQYF
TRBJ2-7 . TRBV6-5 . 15 TGTGCCAGCAGCAACGCGGGGCTAGCGAAATACGAGCAGTACTTC CASSNAGLAKYEQYF
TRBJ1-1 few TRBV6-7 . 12 TGTGCCAGCAGTTCGGGGGAAACTGAAGCTTTCTTT CASSSGETEAFF
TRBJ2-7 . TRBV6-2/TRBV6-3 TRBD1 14 TGTGCCAGCAGTTTACGGGACAGGGGCTACGAGCAGTACTTC CASSLRDRGYEQYF
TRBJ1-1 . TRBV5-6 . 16 TGTGCCAGCAGCTGGGGGCCAAATCCAATGAACACTGAAGCTTTCTTT CASSWGPNPMNTEAFF
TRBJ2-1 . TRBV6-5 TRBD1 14 TGTGCCAGCAGACAGGGGGCGCTTTACAATGAGCAGTTCTTC CASRQGALYNEQFF
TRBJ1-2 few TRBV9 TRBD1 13 TGTGCCAGCAGCGTGGGGACAGATGCGGGCTACACCTTC CASSVGTDAGYTF
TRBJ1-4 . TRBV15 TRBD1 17 TGTGCCACCAGCAGAAACAGGGGGGCTACAACTAATGAAAAACTGTTTTTT CATSRNRGATTNEKLFF
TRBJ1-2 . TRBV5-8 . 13 TGTGCCAGCAGCTTTGTAGGGGTTAATGGCTACACCTTC CASSFVGVNGYTF